This TCR beta chain was identified during a study of T cells in women clearing cervical HPV infection. Clones were read by immunoSEQ multiplex PCR, and TCRdb kept only the in-frame ones, dropping some. This sample's clone table lists under 20,000 clones. CDR3 length: 13 residues. V was trimmed by 5 bases and J by 4 bases, leaving 11 bases between them. Looked up from germline, CDR1 is SNHLY and CDR2 is FYNNEI. Remarks on this clone: The sequenced fragment ends 3 residues before the CDR3 boundary, so the rest is inferred from the germline J gene.

This TCR was recovered from a woman between 18 and 70 years old with a cervical HPV16 infection that either progressed to CIN3+ or cleared (not recorded which). The rearrangement links TRBV2 to TRBJ2-5; D perhaps matches TRBD2 (7 bases). Sequencing used blood buffy coat. This chain's CDR3 is CASSNREGETQYF. Incomplete CDR3 DNA: TGTGCCAGCAGTAACAGGGAGGGAGAGACC.